A selection of T cell receptor beta chains follows, all from one sample in a study of response to subunit inactivated influenza vaccine. MiXCR was run by TCRdb on the RT-PCR reads, yielding one entry per CDR3 protein. In the table there are about 540,000 distinct CDR3 sequences, approximately 22% of which are singletons. This sample also belongs to another study, concerning T cells expressing NK-cell markers.

Sequencing was performed on CD4+ T cells sorted from PBMCs, taken 12 days after vaccination. The receptors stem from a man aged 45-65 years who received an inactivated influenza vaccine. CDR3s include the opening cysteine and the closing phenylalanine or tryptophan. D genes are given only for firm matches.

CDR3 protein: CASRFTGTAVGEQYF
V gene: TRBV5-1
J gene: TRBJ2-7
D gene: TRBD1

CDR3 protein: CASNSYGQQETQYF
V gene: TRBV6-5
J gene: TRBJ2-5
D gene: NA

CDR3 protein: CASSLEHTGTNTGELFF
V gene: TRBV4-3
J gene: TRBJ2-2
D gene: NA

CDR3 protein: CAITANRQETQYF
V gene: TRBV10-3
J gene: TRBJ2-5
D gene: NA

CDR3 protein: CASSLFGGSYYEQYF
V gene: TRBV7-2
J gene: TRBJ2-7
D gene: NA

CDR3 protein: CAISSLGRGESYNEQFF
V gene: TRBV10-3
J gene: TRBJ2-1
D gene: NA

CDR3 protein: CASSYSLAGDTGELFF
V gene: TRBV6-2/TRBV6-3
J gene: TRBJ2-2
D gene: TRBD2

CDR3 protein: CASTGGVLYNEQFF
V gene: TRBV12-3/TRBV12-4
J gene: TRBJ2-1
D gene: NA

CDR3 protein: CASSRPRDLTDTQYF
V gene: TRBV6-2/TRBV6-3
J gene: TRBJ2-3
D gene: NA

CDR3 protein: CASSLRGQGIYGYTF
V gene: TRBV6-1
J gene: TRBJ1-2
D gene: NA

CDR3 protein: CAWSSGGGGKNIQYF
V gene: TRBV30
J gene: TRBJ2-4
D gene: NA

CDR3 protein: CASSGKVRDRGLRTDTQYF
V gene: TRBV5-1
J gene: TRBJ2-3
D gene: TRBD1

CDR3 protein: CASSPGSLSKNIQYF
V gene: TRBV4-1
J gene: TRBJ2-4
D gene: NA

CDR3 protein: CSATTSGRGETQYF
V gene: TRBV20-1
J gene: TRBJ2-5
D gene: TRBD2

CDR3 protein: CASSYYQRTENTGELFF
V gene: TRBV7-2
J gene: TRBJ2-2
D gene: NA

CDR3 protein: CASSLVLAARNDNEQFF
V gene: TRBV5-1
J gene: TRBJ2-1
D gene: TRBD2

CDR3 protein: CATGEPDSNTEAFF
V gene: TRBV5-1
J gene: TRBJ1-1
D gene: NA

CDR3 protein: CASSYGTQGVGSPLHF
V gene: TRBV6-5
J gene: TRBJ1-6
D gene: NA

CDR3 protein: CASSETGLLRDTQYF
V gene: TRBV9
J gene: TRBJ2-3
D gene: TRBD2

CDR3 protein: CATGISRTGTTDTQYF
V gene: TRBV10-3
J gene: TRBJ2-3
D gene: TRBD1

CDR3 protein: CASRQTQGVASGANVLTF
V gene: TRBV12-3/TRBV12-4
J gene: TRBJ2-6
D gene: TRBD1

CDR3 protein: CAISDHNRDTEAFF
V gene: TRBV10-3
J gene: TRBJ1-1
D gene: NA

CDR3 protein: CSAREGAFGQPQHF
V gene: TRBV29-1
J gene: TRBJ1-5
D gene: TRBD1

CDR3 protein: CASSLKEMNTEAFF
V gene: TRBV12-3/TRBV12-4
J gene: TRBJ1-1
D gene: NA

CDR3 protein: CATSDQGRMSTDTQYF
V gene: TRBV24-1
J gene: TRBJ2-3
D gene: NA

CDR3 protein: CASSWGRGPQETQYF
V gene: TRBV6-2/TRBV6-3
J gene: TRBJ2-5
D gene: TRBD1

CDR3 protein: CASITGQFNYNEQFF
V gene: TRBV12-3/TRBV12-4
J gene: TRBJ2-1
D gene: TRBD1

CDR3 protein: CATSNLRDRNTDTQYF
V gene: TRBV15
J gene: TRBJ2-3
D gene: TRBD1

CDR3 protein: CASSYVRGELFF
V gene: TRBV7-2
J gene: TRBJ2-2
D gene: NA

CDR3 protein: CASSLSWSRPGETQYF
V gene: TRBV5-8
J gene: TRBJ2-5
D gene: NA

CDR3 protein: CAISISDEYGYTF
V gene: TRBV10-3
J gene: TRBJ1-2
D gene: NA

CDR3 protein: CASSPGQGWNEQYF
V gene: TRBV3-1
J gene: NA
D gene: TRBD1

CDR3 protein: CASSDGTGGRTYGYTF
V gene: TRBV5-1
J gene: TRBJ1-2
D gene: TRBD1

CDR3 protein: CSAQGWTGELFF
V gene: TRBV20-1
J gene: TRBJ2-2
D gene: NA

CDR3 protein: CASSLIAFGRTPTDTQYF
V gene: TRBV7-6
J gene: TRBJ2-3
D gene: NA

CDR3 protein: CASSLAGQGVNSPLHF
V gene: TRBV7-2
J gene: TRBJ1-6
D gene: NA

CDR3 protein: CASSQRYRGQASGELFF
V gene: TRBV4-1
J gene: TRBJ2-2
D gene: TRBD1

CDR3 protein: CASSSLAGGTDTQYF
V gene: TRBV16
J gene: TRBJ2-3
D gene: TRBD2

CDR3 protein: CASSQGLRMGPNIQYF
V gene: TRBV6-1
J gene: TRBJ2-4
D gene: NA

CDR3 protein: CASVLGGYNEQFF
V gene: TRBV7-2
J gene: TRBJ2-1
D gene: TRBD2

CDR3 protein: CSARYSRAPGTGELFF
V gene: TRBV20-1
J gene: TRBJ2-2
D gene: NA

CDR3 protein: CSAREEFRTSGRSGELFF
V gene: TRBV20-1
J gene: TRBJ2-2
D gene: TRBD2

CDR3 protein: CSAKGLADPTYNEQFF
V gene: TRBV20-1
J gene: TRBJ2-1
D gene: TRBD2

CDR3 protein: CASSYTNQPQHF
V gene: TRBV6-6
J gene: TRBJ1-5
D gene: NA

CDR3 protein: CASSPPRVATGELFF
V gene: TRBV18
J gene: TRBJ2-2
D gene: NA

CDR3 protein: CASRRVGGGLNTEAFF
V gene: TRBV4-2
J gene: TRBJ1-1
D gene: NA

CDR3 protein: CASSVLGQSSYEQYF
V gene: TRBV2
J gene: TRBJ2-7
D gene: NA

CDR3 protein: CASSQKPGLASPDTQYF
V gene: TRBV7-2
J gene: TRBJ2-3
D gene: TRBD2

CDR3 protein: CASSFYRGGGTEAFF
V gene: TRBV7-9
J gene: TRBJ1-1
D gene: TRBD1

CDR3 protein: CASGRGEDIQYF
V gene: TRBV19
J gene: TRBJ2-4
D gene: TRBD2

CDR3 protein: CASSLAAGANYGYTF
V gene: TRBV7-2
J gene: TRBJ1-2
D gene: NA

CDR3 protein: CASSPDGVGQFF
V gene: TRBV5-1
J gene: TRBJ2-1
D gene: NA

CDR3 protein: CASSLTSGYNEQFF
V gene: TRBV7-3
J gene: TRBJ2-1
D gene: NA

CDR3 protein: CASKAGTLQETQYF
V gene: TRBV28
J gene: TRBJ2-5
D gene: NA

CDR3 protein: CSATTGNTGELFF
V gene: TRBV20-1
J gene: TRBJ2-2
D gene: NA

CDR3 protein: CASSYRVNEQFF
V gene: TRBV6-6
J gene: TRBJ2-1
D gene: NA

CDR3 protein: CASSISSSTDTQYF
V gene: TRBV19
J gene: TRBJ2-3
D gene: NA

CDR3 protein: CASSFQTSGGRDTQYF
V gene: TRBV7-2
J gene: TRBJ2-3
D gene: TRBD2